Given below is one T cell receptor beta chain in context. Enrollees, roughly 18 to 90 years old, lived in about two dozen US areas. The data stem from a study of blood T cell repertoires in COVID-19. Clones were read by immunoSEQ multiplex PCR, and TCRdb kept only the in-frame ones, dropping some. The repertoire holds some 330,000 clones, with 92% as singletons. Sequenced material: PBMCs or T cells enriched from blood (not recorded which). The TCR sequence derives from a woman in her 30s who had recovered from COVID-19.

DNA for the CDR3: TGTGCCAGCAGCTGGAGGGCAGGTCCTTCCACCATATATTTT. Residues: CASSWRAGPSTIYF. The V and J genes are TRBV7-2 and TRBJ1-3; no definite D call. The length of the CDR3 is 14 residues. The V end lost 4 bases, the J end lost 9 bases, and 16 bases lay between the germline ends. Germline V gene sequence: CDR1 SGHTA, CDR2 FQGNSA.